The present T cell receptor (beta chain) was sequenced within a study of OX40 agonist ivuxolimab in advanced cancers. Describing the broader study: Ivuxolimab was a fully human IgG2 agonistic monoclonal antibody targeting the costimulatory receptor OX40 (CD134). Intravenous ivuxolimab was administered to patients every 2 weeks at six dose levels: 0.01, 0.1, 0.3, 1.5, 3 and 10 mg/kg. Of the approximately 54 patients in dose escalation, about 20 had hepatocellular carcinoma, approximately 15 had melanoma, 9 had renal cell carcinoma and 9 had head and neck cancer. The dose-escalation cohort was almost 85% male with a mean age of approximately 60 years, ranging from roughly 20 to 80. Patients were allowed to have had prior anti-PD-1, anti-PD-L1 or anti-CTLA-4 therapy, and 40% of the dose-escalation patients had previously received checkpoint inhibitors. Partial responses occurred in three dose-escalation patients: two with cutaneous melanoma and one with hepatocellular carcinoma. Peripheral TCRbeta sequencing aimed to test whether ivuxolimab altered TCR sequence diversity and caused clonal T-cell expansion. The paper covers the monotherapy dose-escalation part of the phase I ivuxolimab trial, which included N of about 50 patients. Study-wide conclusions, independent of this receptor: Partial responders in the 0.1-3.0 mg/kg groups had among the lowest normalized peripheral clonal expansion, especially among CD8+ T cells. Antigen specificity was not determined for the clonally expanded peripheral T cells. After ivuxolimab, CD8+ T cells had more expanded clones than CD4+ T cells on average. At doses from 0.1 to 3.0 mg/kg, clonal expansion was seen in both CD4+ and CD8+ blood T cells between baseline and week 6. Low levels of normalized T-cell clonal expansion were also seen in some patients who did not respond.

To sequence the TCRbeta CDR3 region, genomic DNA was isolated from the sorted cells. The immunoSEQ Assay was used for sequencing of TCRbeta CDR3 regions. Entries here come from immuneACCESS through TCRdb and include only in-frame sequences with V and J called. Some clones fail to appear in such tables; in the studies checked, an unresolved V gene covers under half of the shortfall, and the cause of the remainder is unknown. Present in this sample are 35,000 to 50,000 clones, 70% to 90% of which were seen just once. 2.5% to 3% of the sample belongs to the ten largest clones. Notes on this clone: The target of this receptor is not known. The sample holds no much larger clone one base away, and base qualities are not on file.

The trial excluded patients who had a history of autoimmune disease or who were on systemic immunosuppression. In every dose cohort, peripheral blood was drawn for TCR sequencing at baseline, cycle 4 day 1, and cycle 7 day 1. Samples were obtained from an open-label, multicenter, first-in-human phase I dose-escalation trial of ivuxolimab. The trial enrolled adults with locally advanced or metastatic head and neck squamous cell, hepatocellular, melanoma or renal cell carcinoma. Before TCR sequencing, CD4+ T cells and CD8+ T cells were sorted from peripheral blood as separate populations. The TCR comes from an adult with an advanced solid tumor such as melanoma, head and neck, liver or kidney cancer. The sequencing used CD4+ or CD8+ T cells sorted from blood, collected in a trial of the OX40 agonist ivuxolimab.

This receptor carries the CDR3 CASSLEGVTNEKLFF. The bases are TGTGCCAGCAGCTTAGAAGGAGTCACCAATGAAAAACTGTTTTTT. The rearranged segments are TRBV7-6 and TRBJ1-4; the D gene lacks a confident call. The CDR3 sequence holds 15 residues, the cysteine and phenylalanine included. The read is trimmed to its CDR3 DNA, 45 bases read in frame from base 1. Trimming at the junction amounts to 1 base on V and 5 bases on J, and the germline ends lie 11 bases apart. The CDR1 and CDR2 encoded by the germline V gene are SGHVS and FNYEAQ.